These 25 T cell receptor beta chains came from one sample sequenced in a study of identifying expanded T cells in peripheral blood. Only in-frame clones appear in the TCRdb table, and some are missing; sequencing was by immunoSEQ multiplex PCR. Of 85,000 to 120,000 clones in the sample, approximately 88% were seen once. The specimen was blood. All receptors come from a person aged 18 to 69 in good health.

This clone was found a few times. The chain couples TRBV5-1 to TRBJ2-6; 8 positions agree with TRBD1. Germline values: CDR1 SGHRS, CDR2 YFSETQ. V was pared by 2 bases and J by 1 base, with 2 bases of the junction left unmatched. The CDR3 totals 16 residues. The DNA for the CDR3 is TGCGCCAGCAGCTTAACAGGGGGTTCTGGGGCCAACGTCCTGACTTTC. Residues: CASSLTGGSGANVLTF.

The V call is TRBV6-1, the J call TRBJ2-7, with D possibly matching TRBD2 (5 bases). Looked up from germline, CDR1 is MNHNS and CDR2 is SASEGT. V lost 11 bases and J 4 bases, leaving 21 bases between the germline ends. This CDR3 comprises 14 residues. The CDR3 protein is CASEGQRHSYEQYF. In nucleotides, the CDR3 is TGTGCCTCCGAGGGTCAGAGACATTCTTACGAGCAGTACTTC.

J is TRBJ1-2 and V is TRBV4-1, with D possibly being TRBD1 (5 bases). The ends were cut back, 0 bases at V and 4 bases at J, with 9 bases in the middle. Per germline, CDR1 MGHRA and CDR2 YSYEKL. CDR3 size: 14 residues. Here the CDR3 reads CASSQEGGSYGYTF. The DNA for the CDR3 is TGCGCCAGCAGCCAAGAGGGGGGTAGCTATGGCTACACCTTC.

The chain combines TRBV28 with TRBJ1-4; tentative D call: TRBD1 (5 bases). The V gene's germline CDR1 is MDHEN and CDR2 SYDVKM. The V end was cut by 4 bases, the J end by 0 bases, with 12 bases between. The CDR3 is 16 residues long. The CDR3 region is CASSWTRDTTNEKLFF. CDR3 bases: TGTGCCAGCAGTTGGACCAGGGATACAACTAATGAAAAACTGTTTTTT.

DNA of the CDR3: TGTGCCAGTATCCAGGCGGGAGGGCCCGTTAGCACCGGGGAGCTGTTTTTT. It specifies CASIQAGGPVSTGELFF. The chain recombines TRBV19 with TRBJ2-2; 9 bases fit TRBD2. CDR1 LNHDA and CDR2 SQIVND come from the germline V gene (reference sequence). Trimming at V came to 7 bases and at J to 4 bases, leaving 13 bases not matched to a gene. This CDR3 has 17 residues.

The gene calls are TRBV7-9 and TRBJ1-4, with D maybe TRBD1 (5 bases). In germline, CDR1 is SEHNR, CDR2 FQNEAQ (reference sequence). The V end was cut by 6 bases, the J end by 6 bases, with 14 bases between. This CDR3 is 14 amino acids long. Here the CDR3 reads CASSFSGTDEKLFF. The CDR3 nucleotides are TGTGCCAGCAGTTTCTCCGGGACGGATGAAAAACTGTTTTTT.

This chain uses TRBV28 with TRBJ2-5; unclear D gene. This CDR3 contains 11 residues. The germline gives CDR1 MDHEN, CDR2 SYDVKM. Trimming removed 7 bases from V and 5 bases from J, with 8 bases in between. In nucleotides, the CDR3 is TGTGCCAGCACAAATGGGGAGACCCAGTACTTC. Translated: CASTNGETQYF.

The chain combines TRBV19 with TRBJ1-1; D perhaps matches TRBD1 (6 bases). The V end was cut by 7 bases, the J end by 0 bases, with 12 bases between. The germline gives CDR1 LNHDA, CDR2 SQIVND (reference sequence). The CDR3 is 14 amino acids. Here the CDR3 reads CASTGAVLNTEAFF. CDR3 DNA: TGTGCCAGTACGGGGGCAGTTCTGAACACTGAAGCTTTCTTT.

This sequence joins TRBV7-2 and TRBJ1-6; D call uncertain. This CDR3 is 13 amino acids long. Germline lookup yields CDR1 SGHTA and CDR2 FQGNSA. Trimming took 2 bases from V and 4 from J, leaving 3 bases between them. CDR3 DNA: TGTGCCAGCAGCTTAAGTTATAATTCACCCCTCCACTTT. It is translated as CASSLSYNSPLHF.

The chain combines TRBV10-1 with TRBJ2-7, with TRBD1 identical over 10 bases. This CDR3 has 13 residues. Germline V gene lookup returns CDR1 WNHNN and CDR2 SYGVQD (reference sequence). V shed 5 bases, J shed 6 bases, and the junction held 4 bases outside the gene matches. The CDR3 is CASSPGTGVEQYF. The CDR3 DNA sequence: TGCGCCAGCAGTCCCGGGACAGGGGTCGAGCAGTACTTC.

As regards this clone: Germline is not matched at one junction end, which may reflect a read error. The chain recombines TRBV5-8 with TRBJ1-2, with TRBD1 identical over 9 bases. There are 11 residues in the CDR3. Germline V CDR1 and CDR2: SGHTS, YDEGEE. The CDR3 region is CASSLNDRGRF. The CDR3 DNA follows: TGTGCCAGCAGCTTAAACGACAGGGGGAGGTTC.

A single count supports this clone. The chain combines TRBV20-1 with TRBJ2-3; D is unclear. The CDR3 spans 11 residues. The V end lost 6 bases, the J end lost 6 bases, and 10 bases lay between the germline ends. Germline loops: CDR1 DFQATT, CDR2 SNEGSKA (reference sequence). The CDR3 coding sequence is TGCAGTGCCCTTCTGGGGGATACGCAGTATTTT. Amino acids: CSALLGDTQYF.

The chain links TRBV6-1 to TRBJ1-3, with D tentatively TRBD1 (5 bases). Trimming shortened V by 6 bases and J by 5 bases, and 17 bases separated the two germline ends. CDR1 MNHNS and CDR2 SASEGT come from the germline V gene. The CDR3 totals 15 residues. In DNA form, the CDR3 reads TGTGCCAGCAGCCTCGGTGTCAGGGACCGAAACACCATATATTTT. Its protein product is CASSLGVRDRNTIYF.

This clone was detected a few times. V usage is TRBV7-9 and J usage is TRBJ1-2, with 8 bases that match TRBD1. CDR1 SEHNR and CDR2 FQNEAQ come from the germline V gene (reference sequence). The CDR3 consists of 13 residues. V lost 2 bases and J lost 8; bases outside the gene matches: 4. This chain's CDR3 is CASSLLTGDGYTF. CDR3 bases: TGTGCCAGCAGCTTACTGACAGGGGACGGCTACACCTTC.

This chain links TRBV7-2 with TRBJ2-1, with 10 bases aligning to TRBD2. The CDR3 consists of 14 residues. Germline V gene lookup returns CDR1 SGHTA and CDR2 FQGNSA. J was trimmed by 9 bases and V by 6 bases; bases with no gene match: 8. CDR3 amino acids: CASRLTSGVAEQFF. For the CDR3, the DNA is TGTGCCAGCAGACTAACTAGCGGGGTGGCTGAGCAGTTCTTC.

Notes on this clone: The same CDR3 is also encoded by other DNA sequences in this sample. J is TRBJ1-5 and V is TRBV6-5; 9 bases line up with TRBD1. The CDR3 contains 14 residues. After removal of 5 bases from V and 7 bases from J, the junction contained 6 bases not matched to a gene. CDR1 MNHEY and CDR2 SVGAGI come from the germline V gene. The CDR3 loop reads CASSGGTGRQPQHF. The CDR3 region has the DNA TGTGCCAGCAGTGGCGGGACAGGGCGCCAGCCCCAGCATTTT.

This sequence joins TRBV5-1 and TRBJ1-2; a possible D gene is TRBD1 (5 bases). From germline, CDR1 is SGHRS and CDR2 YFSETQ. The CDR3 runs to 15 residues. V was clipped by 3 bases and J by 0 bases, with 12 bases between them. This CDR3 reads CASSWGDLANYGYTF. CDR3 coding DNA: TGCGCCAGCAGCTGGGGGGACCTGGCTAACTATGGCTACACCTTC.

The chain links TRBV27 to TRBJ2-4; 11 positions agree with TRBD2. CDR3 length: 14 residues. Losses at the gene ends were 3 bases for V and 8 bases for J; bases not matched to a gene: 3. The V gene's germline CDR1 is MNHEY and CDR2 SMNVEV (reference sequence). Written as DNA, the CDR3 is TGTGCCAGCAGTTTCACTAGCGGGGGAGACATTCAGTACTTC. This codes for CASSFTSGGDIQYF.

The chain is built from TRBV4-3 and TRBJ2-2; 10 nucleotides align to TRBD1. There are 17 residues in the CDR3. CDR1 and CDR2 (germline): LGHNA, YSLEER. The J segment lost 0 bases and the V segment lost 2 bases, leaving 3 bases of the junction unmatched. CDR3 residues: CASSQTGTGANTGELFF. The DNA for the CDR3 is TGCGCCAGCAGCCAAACCGGGACAGGGGCGAACACCGGGGAGCTGTTTTTT.

This chain uses TRBV7-3 with TRBJ2-1; D gene ambiguous. CDR3 size: 13 residues. Germline assignment: CDR1 SGHTA and CDR2 FQGTGA. Deletions cut 4 bases from V and 7 bases from J, with 11 bases between. CDR3: CASSSGLENEQFF. As DNA, the CDR3 is TGTGCCAGCAGCTCCGGCCTGGAGAATGAGCAGTTCTTC.

This chain connects TRBV2 to TRBJ2-7; maybe TRBD2 (5 bases). V was clipped by 1 base and J by 0 bases, with 7 bases between them. Germline V gene lookup returns CDR1 SNHLY and CDR2 FYNNEI. CDR3 size: 14 residues. The CDR3 reads CASSEGRGSYEQYF. The CDR3 nucleotides are TGTGCCAGCAGTGAAGGACGGGGCTCCTACGAGCAGTACTTC.

This clone was detected a few times. This chain joins TRBV7-8 and TRBJ2-1, with D unresolved. The CDR3 covers 18 residues. Looked up from germline, CDR1 is SGHVS and CDR2 is FQNEAQ. Between the trimmed V and J ends, which lost 0 bases and 0 bases, there was a span of 15 bases. CDR3 sequence: CASSLARGPVSSYNEQFF. For the CDR3, the DNA is TGTGCCAGCAGCTTAGCTCGAGGACCCGTGAGCTCCTACAATGAGCAGTTCTTC.

The rearrangement joins TRBV2 to TRBJ1-4; 7 nucleotides agree with TRBD1. The germline V gene encodes CDR1 SNHLY and CDR2 FYNNEI. With 6 bases clipped from V and 4 bases from J, the junction kept 11 bases outside the gene matches. CDR3 length: 16 amino acids. The DNA of the CDR3 is TGTGCCAGCAGCTTCGACAGGGTCAACCTTAATGAAAAACTGTTTTTT. Translating it yields CASSFDRVNLNEKLFF. Filled out from reference TRBV2 and TRBJ1-4, the complete variable domain reads EPEVTQTPSHQVTQMGQEVILRCVPISNHLYFYWYRQILGQKVEFLVSFYNNEISEKSEIFDDQFSVERPDGSNFTLKIRSTKLEDSAMYFCASSFDRVNLNEKLFFGSGTQLSVL.

The chain uses TRBV7-2 and TRBJ1-5; tentative D call: TRBD1 (5 bases). CDR1 and CDR2 (germline): SGHTA, FQGNSA. Deletions cut 1 base from V and 3 bases from J, with 13 bases between. The CDR3 is 16 amino acids. The chain's CDR3 is CASSLVGQGNNQPQHF. CDR3 DNA sequence: TGTGCCAGCAGCTTAGTCGGCCAGGGCAACAATCAGCCCCAGCATTTT. The full variable domain, in which reference TRBV7-2 and TRBJ1-5 provide the parts outside the CDR3, is GAGVSQSPSNKVTEKGKDVELRCDPISGHTALYWYRQSLGQGLEFLIYFQGNSAPDKSGLPSDRFSAERTGGSVSTLTIQRTQQEDSAVYLCASSLVGQGNNQPQHFGDGTRLSIL.

The rearrangement links TRBV18 to TRBJ2-6; the D is unclear. Trimming shortened V by 2 bases and J by 0 bases, and 11 bases separated the two germline ends. This CDR3 has 17 residues. Germline CDR1 is KGHSH and CDR2 is LQKENI. CDR3 in DNA: TGTGCCAGCTCACCAACTATGGAGCTCTCTGGGGCCAACGTCCTGACTTTC. Translation gives CASSPTMELSGANVLTF.